This passage covers 2 T cell receptor beta chains from one sample sequenced in a study of post-analysis software for immune sequencing data. The study, taken as a whole, reports: About 5 TRBV segments (TRBV5-6, TRBV5-1 and TRBV20-1 among them) occurred more frequently in patients than in controls.

Their antigens remain unidentified. Prepared libraries of TCR beta cDNA carried unique molecular identifiers. Each CDR3 protein is one row after TCRdb ran MiXCR on the PCR reads. The sample yields approximately 770,000 distinct CDR3 sequences, around 45% seen once. Material: blood. The receptors were sampled from a girl between 10 and 17 years old with multiple sclerosis.

This clonotype turned up a few times. V usage is TRBV7-3 and J usage is TRBJ2-1; 9 bases fit TRBD2. The germline CDR1 and CDR2 sequences are SGHTA and FQGTGA. The CDR3 loop spans 18 amino acids. The J segment lost 4 bases and the V segment lost 5 bases, leaving 15 bases of the junction unmatched. This CDR3 reads CASSPNGLSGSRYNEQFF. In nucleotides, the CDR3 is TGTGCCAGCAGCCCGAACGGCCTTAGCGGGAGTAGATACAATGAGCAGTTCTTC. Based on the CDR3 plus reference TRBV7-3 and TRBJ2-1, the full variable domain is GAGVSQTPSNKVTEKGKYVELRCDPISGHTALYWYRQSLGQGPEFLIYFQGTGAADDSGLPNDRFFAVRPEGSVSTLKIQRTERGDSAVYLCASSPNGLSGSRYNEQFFGPGTRLTVL.

A note on this clonotype: An end of the junction differs from the germline gene, which may be a read error. This chain connects TRBV18 to TRBJ2-1; D remains ambiguous. Germline V CDR1 and CDR2: KGHSH, LQKENI. CDR3 size: 13 residues. In nucleotides, the CDR3 is TGTGCCAGCTCACCATCTGCCTACAATGCGCAGTTCTTC. It codes for CASSPSAYNAQFF. The full variable domain, completed using reference TRBV18 and TRBJ2-1, is NAGVMQNPRHLVRRRGQEARLRCSPMKGHSHVYWYRQLPEEGLKFMVYLQKENIIDESGMPKERFSAEFPKEGPSILRIQQVVRGDSAAYFCASSPSAYNAQFFGPGTRLTVL.